These 16 T cell receptor beta chains came from one sample sequenced in a study of cytomegalovirus exposure and HLA in healthy donors. Both 60 Vbeta primers and 13 Jbeta primers went into the PCR. Generated by immunoSEQ multiplex PCR, the TCRdb table keeps only in-frame clones and is missing some. This sample yields approximately 110,000 clones, of which 81% are seen a single time; roughly 2.2% belongs to the top ten. Sequencing was performed on PBMCs. Source of these receptors: a woman in her thirties in good health and CMV-seronegative.

This clone turned up a few times. This chain links TRBV7-3 with TRBJ1-1; D gene unclear. The V end lost 3 bases, the J end lost 5 bases, and 13 bases lay between the germline ends. Germline V lookup: CDR1 SGHTA, CDR2 FQGTGA. CDR3 length: 14 residues. The DNA of the CDR3 is TGTGCCAGCAGCTTGGACTCCACCCTTACTGAAGCTTTCTTT. It yields the protein CASSLDSTLTEAFF.

V gene TRBV7-9 combines with J gene TRBJ2-1; D is possibly TRBD1 (6 bases). Germline lookup yields CDR1 SEHNR and CDR2 FQNEAQ (reference sequence). The CDR3 extends over 13 amino acids. V shed 3 bases and J shed 8 bases, with 11 bases lying between them. CDR3 loop: CASSFWGLDEQFF. The CDR3 DNA reads as TGTGCCAGCAGCTTCTGGGGGCTCGATGAGCAGTTCTTC. Together with reference TRBV7-9 and TRBJ2-1, the CDR3 gives the full variable domain: DTGVSQNPRHKITKRGQNVTFRCDPISEHNRLYWYRQTLGQGPEFLTYFQNEAQLEKSRLLSDRFSAERPKGSFSTLEIQRTEQGDSAMYLCASSFWGLDEQFFGPGTRLTVL.

V and J are TRBV19 and TRBJ2-3, with 10 positions matching TRBD2. Per the germline V gene, CDR1 is LNHDA and CDR2 is SQIVND (reference sequence). CDR3 length: 14 amino acids. The J segment lost 1 base and the V segment lost 8 bases, leaving 3 bases of the junction unmatched. The CDR3 loop reads CASSSGSGTDTQYF. In nucleotides, the CDR3 is TGTGCCAGTTCTAGCGGGAGTGGCACAGATACGCAGTATTTT.

The chain employs TRBV19 and TRBJ2-7; D is perhaps TRBD2 (6 bases). This CDR3 is 16 amino acids long. Trimming stripped 5 bases from V and 3 bases from J, with 20 bases between. Germline loops: CDR1 LNHDA, CDR2 SQIVND (reference sequence). CDR3 nucleotide sequence: TGTGCCAGTAGTTCGAACCTCTGGGACTCCGACTACGAGCAGTACTTC. The encoded protein is CASSSNLWDSDYEQYF.

In this sample, this clone turned up once. The J gene is TRBJ2-3, the V gene TRBV11-3; TRBD1 aligns across 7 bases. CDR3 length: 14 residues. With 5 bases clipped from V and 0 bases from J, the junction kept 2 bases outside the gene matches. From germline, CDR1 is SGHNT and CDR2 YENEEA. DNA for the CDR3: TGTGCCAGCAGCCCGGGACAGAGCACAGATACGCAGTATTTT. This encodes CASSPGQSTDTQYF.

The chain joins TRBV6-4 to TRBJ2-3; D is perhaps TRBD2 (6 bases). Looked up from germline, CDR1 is MRHNA and CDR2 is SNTAGT. The CDR3 has 14 residues. V was cut by 8 bases and J by 0 bases, with 12 bases left in between. The CDR3 sequence: CASFRGTSTDTQYF. The CDR3 nucleotides read TGTGCCAGCTTCCGGGGGACGAGCACAGATACGCAGTATTTT.

A single count supports this clone. This chain links TRBV4-1 with TRBJ2-3, with 9 bases aligning to TRBD1. Per germline, CDR1 MGHRA and CDR2 YSYEKL. J gave up 2 bases and V 2 bases, and 5 bases lay outside the gene matches. The CDR3 loop spans 16 amino acids. CDR3 coding DNA: TGCGCCAGCAGCCAACCGGGACAGGGTATCACAGATACGCAGTATTTT. Its translation: CASSQPGQGITDTQYF.

The CDR3 loop is CASSPNRGNQPQHF. Written as DNA, the CDR3 is TGTGCCAGTAGTCCGAACAGGGGGAATCAGCCCCAGCATTTT. The rearrangement links TRBV19 to TRBJ1-5, with TRBD1 matching 8 bases. The CDR3 extends over 14 amino acids. Germline V gives CDR1 LNHDA, CDR2 SQIVND (reference sequence). The ends lost 5 bases at V and 4 bases at J; junction bases unmatched: 4.

The CDR3 sequence is CASSLVSGTDTQYF. For the CDR3, the DNA is TGTGCCAGCAGCTTAGTTAGCGGCACAGATACGCAGTATTTT. The chain couples TRBV7-2 to TRBJ2-3; maybe TRBD2 (5 bases). This CDR3 contains 14 residues. The germline CDR1 and CDR2 sequences are SGHTA and FQGNSA. Trimming left V 1 base short and J 1 base short, with 6 bases between.

As regards this clone: The same CDR3 also results from other DNA sequences found in this sample. The chain links TRBV28 to TRBJ1-1, with 10 bases aligning to TRBD1. CDR1 is MDHEN and CDR2 is SYDVKM in the germline V gene. The CDR3 is 14 amino acids. Trimming took 7 bases from V and 7 from J; bases not matched to a gene: 9. The CDR3 loop reads CASIGRQGAIEAFF. CDR3 DNA: TGTGCCAGCATAGGAAGACAGGGGGCGATTGAAGCTTTCTTT.

V and J are TRBV4-2 and TRBJ2-3, with no clear D. The CDR3 runs 13 residues. CDR1 is LGHNA and CDR2 is YNFKEQ in the germline V gene. Deletions cut 2 bases from V and 3 bases from J, with 6 bases between. CDR3 residues: CASSQLRTDTQYF. CDR3 coding DNA: TGTGCCAGCAGCCAACTGAGGACAGATACGCAGTATTTT.

The V call is TRBV19, the J call TRBJ2-1; possible D gene TRBD2, 6 bases. V was shortened by 5 bases and J by 4 bases, with 18 bases between the two germline ends. The CDR3 has 16 amino acids. Germline V gene lookup returns CDR1 LNHDA and CDR2 SQIVND (reference sequence). The CDR3 here is CASSPASGSGYNEQFF. As DNA, the CDR3 is TGTGCCAGTAGTCCGGCTTCGGGTAGCGGATACAATGAGCAGTTCTTC.

V gene TRBV7-2 combines with J gene TRBJ1-2; TRBD1 might be the D (5 bases). This CDR3 is built from 18 residues. V lost 0 bases to trimming and J lost 4 bases, with 21 bases between them. Germline CDR1 reads SGHTA; CDR2 reads FQGNSA. CDR3 coding DNA: TGTGCCAGCAGCTTAGCATCGGGGCGGGGGGTTGGTGTCTATGGCTACACCTTC. The encoded protein is CASSLASGRGVGVYGYTF.

This clone was found once. The chain couples TRBV29-1 to TRBJ2-3; the D is unclear. This CDR3 contains 13 residues. Trimming removed 2 bases at V and 1 base at J, with 7 bases between. CDR1 SQVTM and CDR2 ANQGSEA come from the germline V gene. The CDR3 loop reads CSVELSGTDTQYF. As DNA, the CDR3 is TGCAGCGTTGAACTATCCGGCACAGATACGCAGTATTTT.

The chain is built from TRBV28 and TRBJ1-1; 11 bases are a match to TRBD1. This CDR3 is 14 amino acids long. Germline lookup yields CDR1 MDHEN and CDR2 SYDVKM. V lost 5 bases to trimming and J lost 8 bases; unmatched junction nucleotides: 7. The CDR3 sequence: CASSEDRGPQEAFF. The CDR3 DNA follows: TGTGCCAGCAGTGAGGACAGGGGGCCCCAAGAAGCTTTCTTT.

This chain joins TRBV6-6 and TRBJ2-1; 7 bases align to TRBD2. Germline V gene sequence: CDR1 MNHNY, CDR2 SVGAGI (reference sequence). The CDR3 runs to 16 residues. Trimming at V came to 7 bases and at J to 8 bases, leaving 17 bases not matched to a gene. This CDR3 reads CASKPDLSQRGDEQFF. As DNA, the CDR3 is TGTGCCAGCAAACCTGACCTTAGCCAACGGGGGGATGAGCAGTTCTTC.